The clone carrying this T cell receptor beta chain came up a few times. The antigen remains undetermined. This entry comes from a study of siplizumab effects on memory and regulatory T cells. Study details: Without drug or with siplizumab at roughly 1 ug/mL, mixed lymphocyte reactions were set up in pairs.

V shed 6 bases and J shed 5 bases, with 12 bases lying between them. The germline gives CDR1 MNHNY, CDR2 SVGAGI (reference sequence). This CDR3 comprises 13 residues. Assay used: immunoSEQ multiplex PCR; TCRdb lists only in-frame clones, some missing. The sample yields fewer than 20,000 clones, 40% to 60% seen once. Study observations and caveats: Unstimulated subset assignment was obtained for only a minor fraction of alloreactive clones. The study found naive T cells seemingly more diverse than memory cells and seemingly major alloresponse contributors.

The mixed lymphocyte reaction cells were cocultured at 37°C for more than five days. Source material: CFSE-low (dividing) CD4+ T cells sorted from an allogeneic mixed lymphocyte reaction. The chain employs TRBV6-6 and TRBJ2-3; D gene unclear. This clonotype was sampled from a human donor in good health; the cells came from an allogeneic mixed lymphocyte reaction. This CDR3 reads CASRDGPLDTQYF. The CDR3 DNA follows: TGTGCCAGCAGGGACGGTCCACTAGATACGCAGTATTTT.